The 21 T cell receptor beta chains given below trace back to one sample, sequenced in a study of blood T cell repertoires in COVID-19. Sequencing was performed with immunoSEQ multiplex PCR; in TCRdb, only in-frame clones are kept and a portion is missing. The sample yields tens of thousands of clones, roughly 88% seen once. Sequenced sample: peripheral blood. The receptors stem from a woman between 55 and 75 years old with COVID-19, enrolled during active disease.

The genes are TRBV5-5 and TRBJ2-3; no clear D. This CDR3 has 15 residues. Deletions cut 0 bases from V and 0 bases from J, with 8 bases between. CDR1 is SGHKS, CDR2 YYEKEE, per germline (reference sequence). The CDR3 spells CASSLVSMSTDTQYF. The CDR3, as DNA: TGTGCCAGCAGCTTGGTTTCAATGAGCACAGATACGCAGTATTTT.

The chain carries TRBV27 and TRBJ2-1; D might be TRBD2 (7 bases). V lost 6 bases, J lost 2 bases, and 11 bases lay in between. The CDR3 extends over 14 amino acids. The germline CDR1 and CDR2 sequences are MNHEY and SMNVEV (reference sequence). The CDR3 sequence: CASRRGRAYNEQFF. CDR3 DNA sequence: TGTGCCAGCAGGAGGGGGAGGGCCTACAATGAGCAGTTCTTC.

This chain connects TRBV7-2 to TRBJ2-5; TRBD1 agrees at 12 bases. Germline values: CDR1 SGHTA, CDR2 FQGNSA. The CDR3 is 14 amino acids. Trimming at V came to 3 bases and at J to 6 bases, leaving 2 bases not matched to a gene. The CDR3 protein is CASSLGDRGQTQYF. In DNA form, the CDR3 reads TGTGCCAGCAGCTTGGGGGACAGGGGGCAGACCCAGTACTTC. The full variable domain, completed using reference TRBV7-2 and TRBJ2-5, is GAGVSQSPSNKVTEKGKDVELRCDPISGHTALYWYRQSLGQGLEFLIYFQGNSAPDKSGLPSDRFSAERTGGSVSTLTIQRTQQEDSAVYLCASSLGDRGQTQYFGPGTRLLVL.

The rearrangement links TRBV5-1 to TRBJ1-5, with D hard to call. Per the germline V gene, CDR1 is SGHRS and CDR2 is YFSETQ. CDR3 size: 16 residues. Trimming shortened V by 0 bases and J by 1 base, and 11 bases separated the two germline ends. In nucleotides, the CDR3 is TGCGCCAGCAGCTTGGGGTACACCCAAAGCAATCAGCCCCAGCATTTT. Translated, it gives CASSLGYTQSNQPQHF.

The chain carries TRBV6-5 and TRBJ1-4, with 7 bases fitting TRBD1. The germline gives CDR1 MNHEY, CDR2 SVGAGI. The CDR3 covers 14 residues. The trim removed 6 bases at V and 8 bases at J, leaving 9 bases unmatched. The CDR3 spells CASRNTGAGEKLFF. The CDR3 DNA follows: TGTGCCAGCAGGAATACAGGGGCAGGGGAAAAACTGTTTTTT.

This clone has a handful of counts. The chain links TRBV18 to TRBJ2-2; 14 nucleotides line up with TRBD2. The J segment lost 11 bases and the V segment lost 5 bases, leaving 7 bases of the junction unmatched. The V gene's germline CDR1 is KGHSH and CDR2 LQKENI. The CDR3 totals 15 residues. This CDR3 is CASSTGTSGREELFF. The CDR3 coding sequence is TGTGCCAGCTCAACCGGGACTAGCGGGAGAGAAGAGCTGTTTTTT.

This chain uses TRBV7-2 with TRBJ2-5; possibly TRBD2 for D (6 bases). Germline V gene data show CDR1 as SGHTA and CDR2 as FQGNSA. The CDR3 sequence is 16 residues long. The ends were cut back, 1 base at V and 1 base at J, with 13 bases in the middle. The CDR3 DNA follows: TGTGCCAGCAGCTTAGGGGTAGCGGACGTCCAAGAGACCCAGTACTTC. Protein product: CASSLGVADVQETQYF. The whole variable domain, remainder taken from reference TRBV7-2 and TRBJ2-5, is GAGVSQSPSNKVTEKGKDVELRCDPISGHTALYWYRQSLGQGLEFLIYFQGNSAPDKSGLPSDRFSAERTGGSVSTLTIQRTQQEDSAVYLCASSLGVADVQETQYFGPGTRLLVL.

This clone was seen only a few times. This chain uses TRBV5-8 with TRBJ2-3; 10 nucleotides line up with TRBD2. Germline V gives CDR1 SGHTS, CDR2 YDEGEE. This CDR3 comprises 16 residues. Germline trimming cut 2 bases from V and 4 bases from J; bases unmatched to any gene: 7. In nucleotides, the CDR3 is TGTGCCAGCAGCTTCGCTAGCGGGAGAGGAGCAGATACGCAGTATTTT. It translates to CASSFASGRGADTQYF. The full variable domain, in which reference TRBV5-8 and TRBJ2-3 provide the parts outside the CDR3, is EAGVTQSPTHLIKTRGQQATLRCSPISGHTSVYWYQQALGLGLQFLLWYDEGEERNRGNFPPRFSGRQFPNYSSELNVNALELEDSALYLCASSFASGRGADTQYFGPGTRLTVL.

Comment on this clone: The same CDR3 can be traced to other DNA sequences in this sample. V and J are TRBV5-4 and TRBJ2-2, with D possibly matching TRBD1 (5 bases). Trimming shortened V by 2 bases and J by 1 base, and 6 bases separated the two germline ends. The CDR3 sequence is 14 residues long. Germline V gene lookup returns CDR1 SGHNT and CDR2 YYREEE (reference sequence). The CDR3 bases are TGTGCCAGCAGCTTAGGACAGAACACCGGGGAGCTGTTTTTT. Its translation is CASSLGQNTGELFF.

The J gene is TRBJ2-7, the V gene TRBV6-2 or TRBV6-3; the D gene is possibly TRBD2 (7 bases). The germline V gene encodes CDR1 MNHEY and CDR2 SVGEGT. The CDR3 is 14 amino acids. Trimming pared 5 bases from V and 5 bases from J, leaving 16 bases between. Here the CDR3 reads CASSKGGALDEQYF. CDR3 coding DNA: TGTGCCAGCAGTAAGGGGGGGGCTTTGGACGAGCAGTACTTC.

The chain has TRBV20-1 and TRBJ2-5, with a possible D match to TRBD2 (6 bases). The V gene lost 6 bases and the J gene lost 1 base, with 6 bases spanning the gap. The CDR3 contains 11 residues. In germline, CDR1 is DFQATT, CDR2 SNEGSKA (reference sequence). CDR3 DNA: TGCAGTGCGGGAGGCCAAGAGACCCAGTACTTC. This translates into CSAGGQETQYF.

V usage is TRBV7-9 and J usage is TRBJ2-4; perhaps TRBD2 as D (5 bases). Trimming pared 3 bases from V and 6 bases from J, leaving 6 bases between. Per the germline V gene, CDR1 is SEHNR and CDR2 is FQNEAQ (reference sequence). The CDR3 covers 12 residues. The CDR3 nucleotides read TGTGCCAGCAGCTTTGAGGGAAACATTCAGTACTTC. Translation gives CASSFEGNIQYF.

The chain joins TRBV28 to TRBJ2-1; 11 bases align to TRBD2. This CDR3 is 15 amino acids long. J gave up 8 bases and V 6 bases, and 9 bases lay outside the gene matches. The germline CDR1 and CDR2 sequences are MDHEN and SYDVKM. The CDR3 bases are TGTGCCAGCAGGCGGCGGACTAGCGGGTTCTATGAGCAGTTCTTC. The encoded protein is CASRRRTSGFYEQFF.

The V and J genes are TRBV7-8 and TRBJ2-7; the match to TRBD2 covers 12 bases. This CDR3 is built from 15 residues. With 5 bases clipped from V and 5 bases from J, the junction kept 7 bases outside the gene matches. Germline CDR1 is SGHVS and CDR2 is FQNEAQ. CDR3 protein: CASSPWTSGTNEQYF. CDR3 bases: TGTGCCAGCAGCCCCTGGACTAGCGGGACCAACGAGCAGTACTTC.

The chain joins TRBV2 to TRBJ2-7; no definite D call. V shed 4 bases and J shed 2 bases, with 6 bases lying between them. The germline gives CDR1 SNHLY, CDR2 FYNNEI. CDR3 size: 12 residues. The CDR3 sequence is CASSASAYEQYF. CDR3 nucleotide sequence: TGTGCCAGCAGTGCTTCCGCCTACGAGCAGTACTTC.

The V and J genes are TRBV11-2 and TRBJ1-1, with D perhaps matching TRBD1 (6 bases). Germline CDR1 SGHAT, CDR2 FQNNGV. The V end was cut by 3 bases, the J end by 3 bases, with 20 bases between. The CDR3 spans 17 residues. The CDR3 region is CASSFKIGGARDTEAFF. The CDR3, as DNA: TGTGCCAGCAGCTTCAAGATAGGGGGGGCCCGGGACACTGAAGCTTTCTTT. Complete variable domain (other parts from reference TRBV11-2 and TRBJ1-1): EAGVAQSPRYKIIEKRQSVAFWCNPISGHATLYWYQQILGQGPKLLIQFQNNGVVDDSQLPKDRFSAERLKGVDSTLKIQPAKLEDSAVYLCASSFKIGGARDTEAFFGQGTRLTVV.

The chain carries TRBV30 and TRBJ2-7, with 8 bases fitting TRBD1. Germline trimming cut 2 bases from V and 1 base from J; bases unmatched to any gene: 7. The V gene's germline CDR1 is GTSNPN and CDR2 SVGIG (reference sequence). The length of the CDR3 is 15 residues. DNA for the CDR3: TGTGCCTGGAGTATGGGCCAGGGGGCGTCCTACGAGCAGTACTTC. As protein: CAWSMGQGASYEQYF.

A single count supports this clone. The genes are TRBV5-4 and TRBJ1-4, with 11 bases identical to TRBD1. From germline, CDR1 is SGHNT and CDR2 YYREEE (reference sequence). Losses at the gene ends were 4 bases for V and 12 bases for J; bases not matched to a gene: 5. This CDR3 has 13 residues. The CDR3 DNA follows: TGTGCCAGCAGCCAGGACAGGGGGCGCGAACTGTTTTTT. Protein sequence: CASSQDRGRELFF.

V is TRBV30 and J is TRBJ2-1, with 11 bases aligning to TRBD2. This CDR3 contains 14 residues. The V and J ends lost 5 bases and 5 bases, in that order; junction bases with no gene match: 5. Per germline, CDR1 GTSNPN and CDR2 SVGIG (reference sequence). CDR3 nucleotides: TGTGCCTGGGCCGGGACTAGCGGAGACAATGAGCAGTTCTTC. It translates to CAWAGTSGDNEQFF. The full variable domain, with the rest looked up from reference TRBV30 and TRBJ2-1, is SQTIHQWPATLVQPVGSPLSLECTVEGTSNPNLYWYRQAAGRGLQLLFYSVGIGQISSEVPQNLSASRPQDRQFILSSKKLLLSDSGFYLCAWAGTSGDNEQFFGPGTRLTVL.

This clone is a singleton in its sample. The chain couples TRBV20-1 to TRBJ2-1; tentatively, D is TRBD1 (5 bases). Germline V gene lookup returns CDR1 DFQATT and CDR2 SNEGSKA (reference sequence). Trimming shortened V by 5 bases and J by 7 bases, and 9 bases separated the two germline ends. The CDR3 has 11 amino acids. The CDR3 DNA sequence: TGCAGTGCTCACCAGGGTAATGAGCAGTTCTTC. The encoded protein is CSAHQGNEQFF.

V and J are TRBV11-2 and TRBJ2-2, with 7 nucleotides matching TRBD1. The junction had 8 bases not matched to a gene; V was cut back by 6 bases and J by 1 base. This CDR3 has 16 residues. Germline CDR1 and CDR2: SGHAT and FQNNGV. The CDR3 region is CASSYQGGRNTGELFF. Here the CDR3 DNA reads TGTGCCAGCAGTTACCAAGGGGGCAGGAACACCGGGGAGCTGTTTTTT.